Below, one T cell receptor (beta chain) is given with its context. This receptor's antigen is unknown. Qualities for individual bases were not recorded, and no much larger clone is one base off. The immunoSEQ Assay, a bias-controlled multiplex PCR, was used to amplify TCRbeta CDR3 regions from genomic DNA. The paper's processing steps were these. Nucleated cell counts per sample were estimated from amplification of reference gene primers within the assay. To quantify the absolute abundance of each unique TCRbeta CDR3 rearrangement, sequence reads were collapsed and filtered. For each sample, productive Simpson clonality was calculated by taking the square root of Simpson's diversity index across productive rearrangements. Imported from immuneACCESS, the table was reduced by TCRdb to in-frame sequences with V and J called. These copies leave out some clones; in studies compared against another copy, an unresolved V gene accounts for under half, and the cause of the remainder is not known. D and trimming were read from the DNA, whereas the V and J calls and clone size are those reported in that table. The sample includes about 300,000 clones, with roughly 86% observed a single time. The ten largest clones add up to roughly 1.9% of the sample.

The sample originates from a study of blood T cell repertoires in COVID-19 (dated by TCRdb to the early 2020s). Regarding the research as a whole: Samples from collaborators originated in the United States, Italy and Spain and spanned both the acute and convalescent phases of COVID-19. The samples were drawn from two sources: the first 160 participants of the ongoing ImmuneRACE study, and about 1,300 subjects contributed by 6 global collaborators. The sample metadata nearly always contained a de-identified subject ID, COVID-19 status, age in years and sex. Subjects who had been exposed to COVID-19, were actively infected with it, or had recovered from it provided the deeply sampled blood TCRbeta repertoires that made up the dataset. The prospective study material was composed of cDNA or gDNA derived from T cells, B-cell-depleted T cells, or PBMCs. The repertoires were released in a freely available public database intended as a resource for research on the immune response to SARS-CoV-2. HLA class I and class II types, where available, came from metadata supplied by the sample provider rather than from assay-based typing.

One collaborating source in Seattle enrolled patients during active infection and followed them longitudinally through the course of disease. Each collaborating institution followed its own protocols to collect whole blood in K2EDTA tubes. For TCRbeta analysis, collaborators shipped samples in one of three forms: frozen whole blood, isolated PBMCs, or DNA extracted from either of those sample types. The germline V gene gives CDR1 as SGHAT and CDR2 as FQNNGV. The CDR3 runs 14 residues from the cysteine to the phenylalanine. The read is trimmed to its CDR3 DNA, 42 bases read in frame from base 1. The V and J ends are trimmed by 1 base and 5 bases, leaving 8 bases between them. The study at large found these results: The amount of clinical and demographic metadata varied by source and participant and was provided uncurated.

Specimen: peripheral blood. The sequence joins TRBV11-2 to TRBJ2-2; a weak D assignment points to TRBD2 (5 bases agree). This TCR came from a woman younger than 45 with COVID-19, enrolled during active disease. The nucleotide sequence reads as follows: TGTGCCAGCAGCTTAGGCCCGGGGACCGGGGAGCTGTTTTTT. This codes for CASSLGPGTGELFF.